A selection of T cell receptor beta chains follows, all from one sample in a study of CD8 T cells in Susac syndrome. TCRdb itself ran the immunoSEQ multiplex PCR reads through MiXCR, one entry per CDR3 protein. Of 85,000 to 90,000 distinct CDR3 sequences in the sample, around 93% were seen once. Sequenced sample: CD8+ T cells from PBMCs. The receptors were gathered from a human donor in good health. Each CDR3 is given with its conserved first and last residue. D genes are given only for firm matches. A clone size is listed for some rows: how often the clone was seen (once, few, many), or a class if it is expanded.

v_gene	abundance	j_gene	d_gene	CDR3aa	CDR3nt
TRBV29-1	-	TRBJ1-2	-	CSVYKLGGRSYGYTF	TGCAGCGTCTACAAACTGGGTGGGAGAAGCTATGGCTACACCTTC
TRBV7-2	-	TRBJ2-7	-	CASSLAGGDSQYEQYF	TGTGCCAGCAGCTTAGCAGGGGGGGACAGTCAGTACGAGCAGTACTTC
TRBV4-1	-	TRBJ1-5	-	CASSQASVSNQPQHF	TGCGCCAGCAGCCAAGCTAGCGTGAGCAATCAGCCCCAGCATTTT
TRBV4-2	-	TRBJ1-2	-	CASSQVEGNYGYTF	TGTGCCAGCAGCCAAGTTGAGGGGAACTATGGCTACACCTTC
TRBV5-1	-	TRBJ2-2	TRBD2	CASSLAGALNTGELFF	TGCGCCAGCAGCCTAGCGGGGGCCTTGAACACCGGGGAGCTGTTTTTT
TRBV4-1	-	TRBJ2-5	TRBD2	CASSRLAGGLSSEETQYF	TGCGCCAGCAGCCGACTAGCGGGGGGGCTATCGTCGGAGGAGACCCAGTACTTC
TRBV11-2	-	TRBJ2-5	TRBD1	CASLGTAQETQYF	TGTGCCAGTCTCGGGACAGCCCAAGAGACCCAGTACTTC
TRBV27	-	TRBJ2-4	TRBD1	CASSPSSGQGNIQYF	TGTGCCAGCAGCCCTTCCTCGGGACAGGGAAACATTCAGTACTTC
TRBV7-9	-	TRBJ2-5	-	CASIRVVETQYF	TGTGCCAGCATACGGGTTGTAGAGACCCAGTACTTC
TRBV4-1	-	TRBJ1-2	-	CASSQDAGLTRGYTF	TGCGCCAGCAGCCAAGATGCTGGTCTCACACGAGGCTACACCTTC
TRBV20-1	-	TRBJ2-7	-	CSARGRGLPSYEQYF	TGCAGTGCAAGGGGGCGGGGGCTCCCCTCCTACGAGCAGTACTTC
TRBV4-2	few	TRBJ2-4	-	CASSQDRERSENIQYF	TGTGCCAGCAGCCAAGACCGCGAGCGGAGCGAAAACATTCAGTACTTC
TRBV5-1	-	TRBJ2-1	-	CASSLTGYNEQFF	TGCGCCAGCAGCTTAACGGGCTACAATGAGCAGTTCTTC
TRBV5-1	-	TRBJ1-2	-	CASTYLSTGNYGYTF	TGCGCCAGCACCTACCTCTCGACGGGGAACTATGGCTACACCTTC
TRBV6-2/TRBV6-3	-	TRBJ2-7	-	CASSFGMWAGKEEQYF	TGTGCCAGCAGTTTCGGGATGTGGGCTGGAAAGGAGGAGCAGTACTTC
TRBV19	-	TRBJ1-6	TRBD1	CASKTGNSPLHF	TGTGCCTCCAAGACAGGGAATTCACCCCTCCACTTT
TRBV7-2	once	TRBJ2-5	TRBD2	CASSSYGLAVKETQYF	TGTGCCAGCAGCTCTTACGGACTAGCAGTAAAAGAGACCCAGTACTTC
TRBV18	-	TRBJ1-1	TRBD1	CASSRTGSPAFF	TGTGCCAGCTCGAGGACAGGTAGCCCAGCTTTCTTT
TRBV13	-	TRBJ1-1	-	CASSIHYTEAFF	TGTGCCAGCAGCATCCACTACACTGAAGCTTTCTTT